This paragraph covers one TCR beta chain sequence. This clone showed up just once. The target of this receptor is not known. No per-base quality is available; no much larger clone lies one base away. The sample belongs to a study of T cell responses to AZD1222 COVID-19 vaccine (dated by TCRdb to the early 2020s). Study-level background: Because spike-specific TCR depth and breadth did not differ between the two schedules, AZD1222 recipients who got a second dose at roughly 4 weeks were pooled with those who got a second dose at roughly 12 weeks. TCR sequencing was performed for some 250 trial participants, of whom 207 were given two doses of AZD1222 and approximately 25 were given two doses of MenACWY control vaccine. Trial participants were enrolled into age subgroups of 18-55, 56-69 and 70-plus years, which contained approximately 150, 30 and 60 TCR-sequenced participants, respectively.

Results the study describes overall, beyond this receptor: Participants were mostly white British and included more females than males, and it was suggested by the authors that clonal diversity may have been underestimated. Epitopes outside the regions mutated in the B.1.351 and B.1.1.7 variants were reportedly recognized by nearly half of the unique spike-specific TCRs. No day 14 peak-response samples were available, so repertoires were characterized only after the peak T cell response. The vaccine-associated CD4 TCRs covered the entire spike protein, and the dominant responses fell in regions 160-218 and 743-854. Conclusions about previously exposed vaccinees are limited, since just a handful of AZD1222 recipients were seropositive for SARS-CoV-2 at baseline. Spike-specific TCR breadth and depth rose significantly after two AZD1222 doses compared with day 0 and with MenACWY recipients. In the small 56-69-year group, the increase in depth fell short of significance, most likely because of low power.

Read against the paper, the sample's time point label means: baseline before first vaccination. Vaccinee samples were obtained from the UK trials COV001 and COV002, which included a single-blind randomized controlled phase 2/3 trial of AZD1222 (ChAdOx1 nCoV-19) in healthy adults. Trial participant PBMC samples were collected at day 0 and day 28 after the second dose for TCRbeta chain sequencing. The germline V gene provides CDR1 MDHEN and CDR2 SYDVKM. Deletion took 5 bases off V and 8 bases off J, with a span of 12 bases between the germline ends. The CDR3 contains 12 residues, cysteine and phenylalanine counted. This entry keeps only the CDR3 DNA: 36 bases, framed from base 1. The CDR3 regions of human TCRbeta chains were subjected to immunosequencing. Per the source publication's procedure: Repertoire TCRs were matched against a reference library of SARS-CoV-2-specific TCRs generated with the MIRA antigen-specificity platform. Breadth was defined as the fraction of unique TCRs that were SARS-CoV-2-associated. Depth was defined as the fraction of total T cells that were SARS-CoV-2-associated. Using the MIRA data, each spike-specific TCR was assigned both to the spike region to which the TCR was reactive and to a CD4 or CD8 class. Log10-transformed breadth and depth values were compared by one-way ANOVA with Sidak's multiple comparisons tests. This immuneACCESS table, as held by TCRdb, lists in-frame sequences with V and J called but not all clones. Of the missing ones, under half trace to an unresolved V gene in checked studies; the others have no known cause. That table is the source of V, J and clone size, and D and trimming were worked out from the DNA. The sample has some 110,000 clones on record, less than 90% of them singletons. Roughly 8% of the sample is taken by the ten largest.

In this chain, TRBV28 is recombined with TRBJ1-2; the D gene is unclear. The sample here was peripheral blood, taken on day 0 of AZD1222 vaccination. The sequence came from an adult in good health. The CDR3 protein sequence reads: CASSQTVVGYTF. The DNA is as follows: TGTGCCAGCAGTCAGACGGTAGTGGGCTACACCTTC.